A single sample gave rise to the 4 T cell receptor beta chains below, sequenced in a study of cytomegalovirus exposure and HLA in healthy donors. Use of 60 Vbeta and 13 Jbeta primers characterized the PCR. Produced via immunoSEQ multiplex PCR; TCRdb's table is partial and in-frame only. In the table there are about 100,000 clones, around 63% of which are singletons. Sequencing was carried out using PBMCs. All receptors derive from a human donor in good health.

The chain has TRBV2 and TRBJ2-5; a possible D gene is TRBD1 (6 bases). The germline CDR1 and CDR2 sequences are SNHLY and FYNNEI. The CDR3 has 14 amino acids. V was clipped by 4 bases and J by 7 bases, with 16 bases between them. CDR3 region: CASSGDTNGGTQYF. CDR3 nucleotide sequence: TGTGCCAGCAGTGGGGACACGAATGGGGGGACCCAGTACTTC.

The CDR3 DNA reads as TGTGCCAGCAGTTACACCCAGGGGGTGAACACTGAAGCTTTCTTT. It yields the protein CASSYTQGVNTEAFF. The rearrangement joins TRBV6-6 to TRBJ1-1, with 7 bases that match TRBD1. This CDR3 spans 15 amino acids. Unmatched junction bases numbered 3, after V lost 2 bases and J lost 0 bases. The germline V gene encodes CDR1 MNHNY and CDR2 SVGAGI (reference sequence).

This clone was seen just once. The rearrangement links TRBV30 to TRBJ2-3; the D is unclear. CDR1 is GTSNPN, CDR2 SVGIG, per germline (reference sequence). The CDR3 loop spans 13 amino acids. Trimming took off 4 bases at V and 6 bases at J, with 14 bases between the two ends. Here the CDR3 DNA reads TGTGCCTGGAAGACGGATATCGGGGATACGCAGTATTTT. Translated: CAWKTDIGDTQYF.

The rearrangement links TRBV19 to TRBJ1-5; D is perhaps TRBD1 (5 bases). The CDR3 is 17 amino acids. Germline V gene sequence: CDR1 LNHDA, CDR2 SQIVND (reference sequence). V gave up 3 bases and J gave up 4 bases, with 19 bases separating them. CDR3 region: CASSIYLLGGSNQPQHF. CDR3 sequence (DNA): TGTGCCAGTAGTATCTACCTCCTGGGGGGTAGTAATCAGCCCCAGCATTTT.